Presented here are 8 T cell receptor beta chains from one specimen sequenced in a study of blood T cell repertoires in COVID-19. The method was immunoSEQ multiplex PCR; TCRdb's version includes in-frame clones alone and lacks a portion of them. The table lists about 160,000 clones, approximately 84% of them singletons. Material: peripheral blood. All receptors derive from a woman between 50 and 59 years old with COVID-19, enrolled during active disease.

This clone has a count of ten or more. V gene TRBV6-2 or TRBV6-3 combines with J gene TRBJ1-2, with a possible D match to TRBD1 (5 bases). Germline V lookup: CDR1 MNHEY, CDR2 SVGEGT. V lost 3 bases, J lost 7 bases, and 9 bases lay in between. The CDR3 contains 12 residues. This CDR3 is CASSYTGFGYTF. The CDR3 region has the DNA TGTGCCAGCAGTTATACAGGCTTTGGCTACACCTTC.

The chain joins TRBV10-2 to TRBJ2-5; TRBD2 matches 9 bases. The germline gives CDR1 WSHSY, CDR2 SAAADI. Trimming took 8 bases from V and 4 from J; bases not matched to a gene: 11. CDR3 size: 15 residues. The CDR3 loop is CASHAGRGGLETQYF. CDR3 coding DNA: TGCGCCAGCCACGCAGGGCGGGGGGGCCTAGAGACCCAGTACTTC.

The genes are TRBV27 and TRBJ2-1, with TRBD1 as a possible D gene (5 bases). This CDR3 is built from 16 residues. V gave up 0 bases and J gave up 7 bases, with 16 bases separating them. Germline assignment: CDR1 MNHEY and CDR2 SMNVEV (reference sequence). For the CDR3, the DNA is TGTGCCAGCAGTTTATCGTGGCAGGGCTACCAAAATGAGCAGTTCTTC. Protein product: CASSLSWQGYQNEQFF.

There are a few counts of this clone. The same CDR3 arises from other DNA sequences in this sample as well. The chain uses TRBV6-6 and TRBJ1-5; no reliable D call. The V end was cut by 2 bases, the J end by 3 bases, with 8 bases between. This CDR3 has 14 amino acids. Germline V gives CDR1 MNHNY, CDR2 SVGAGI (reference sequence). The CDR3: CASSYGETNQPQHF. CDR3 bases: TGTGCCAGCAGTTACGGAGAAACCAATCAGCCCCAGCATTTT.

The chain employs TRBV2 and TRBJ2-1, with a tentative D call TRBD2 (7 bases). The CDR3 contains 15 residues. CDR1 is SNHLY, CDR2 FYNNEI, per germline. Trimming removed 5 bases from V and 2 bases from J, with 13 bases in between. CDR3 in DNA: TGTGCCAGCAGTTACAGGGCGGGAGCCTACAATGAGCAGTTCTTC. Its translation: CASSYRAGAYNEQFF.

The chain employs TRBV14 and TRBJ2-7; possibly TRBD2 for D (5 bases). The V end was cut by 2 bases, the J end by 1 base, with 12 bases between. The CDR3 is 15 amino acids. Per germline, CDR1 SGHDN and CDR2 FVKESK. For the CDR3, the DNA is TGTGCCAGCAGCCAACCCGGGGTAAGGTCCTACGAGCAGTACTTC. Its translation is CASSQPGVRSYEQYF.

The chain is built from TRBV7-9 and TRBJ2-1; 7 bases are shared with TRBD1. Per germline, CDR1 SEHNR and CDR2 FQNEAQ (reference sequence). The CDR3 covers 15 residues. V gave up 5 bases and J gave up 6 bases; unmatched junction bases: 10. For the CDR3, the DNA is TGTGCCAGCAGCAAGCCGGGACAGAACTTCAATGAGCAGTTCTTC. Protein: CASSKPGQNFNEQFF.

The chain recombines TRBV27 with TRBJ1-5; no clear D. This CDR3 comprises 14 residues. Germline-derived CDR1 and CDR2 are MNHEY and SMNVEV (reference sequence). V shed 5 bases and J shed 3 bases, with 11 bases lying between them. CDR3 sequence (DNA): TGTGCCAGCAGTACTGGCAGGCCCAATCAGCCCCAGCATTTT. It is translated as CASSTGRPNQPQHF.